This TCR beta chain appears in the sequencing data of a study of T cell changes during pregnancy in multiple sclerosis. Clones were sequenced by immunoSEQ multiplex PCR, and TCRdb holds only the in-frame ones, with some missing. The data contain tens of thousands of clones, about 92% of them singletons. This CDR3 spans 15 amino acids. Trimming stripped 4 bases from V and 6 bases from J, with 15 bases between. Germline V lookup: CDR1 MNHNS, CDR2 SASEGT. The rearrangement links TRBV6-1 to TRBJ2-2; D may be TRBD1 (8 bases). The clonotype originates from a female donor in good health, enrolled as a control in a pregnancy study. The sequencing here drew on peripheral blood, taken in the third trimester of pregnancy. CDR3: CASSAYRGGSGELFF. In DNA form, the CDR3 reads TGTGCCAGCAGTGCATACAGGGGGGGATCCGGGGAGCTGTTTTTT.